Shown below are 12 T cell receptor beta chains from a single sample sequenced in a study of cytomegalovirus exposure and HLA in healthy donors. The PCR was carried out with 60 Vbeta primers and 13 Jbeta primers. TCRdb's table, derived via immunoSEQ multiplex PCR, lists solely in-frame clones and lacks some. The sample lists about 180,000 clones; around four fifths were seen once. Sample: PBMCs. Receptors were obtained from a woman in her 30s in good health and CMV-seropositive.

This clone was observed a handful of times. This chain links TRBV7-8 with TRBJ2-2, with 9 bases aligning to TRBD1. Germline trimming cut 2 bases from V and 5 bases from J; bases unmatched to any gene: 3. The CDR3 extends over 15 amino acids. Germline V gene sequence: CDR1 SGHVS, CDR2 FQNEAQ. This CDR3 reads CASSLRQGGTGELFF. In nucleotides, the CDR3 is TGTGCCAGCAGCTTACGACAGGGGGGAACCGGGGAGCTGTTTTTT.

The gene calls are TRBV25-1 and TRBJ2-2; 7 bases fit TRBD2. The ends lost 1 base at V and 5 bases at J; junction bases unmatched: 4. The germline V gene encodes CDR1 MGHDK and CDR2 SYGVNS. This CDR3 comprises 15 residues. CDR3 DNA: TGTGCCAGCAGTGAATTCCAGGGAGGGACCGGGGAGCTGTTTTTT. Protein: CASSEFQGGTGELFF.

This clone has a handful of counts. The J gene is TRBJ2-5, the V gene TRBV6-1; the D gene is possibly TRBD1 (7 bases). Trimming pared 4 bases from V and 1 base from J, leaving 13 bases between. The CDR3 has 15 amino acids. Germline values: CDR1 MNHNS, CDR2 SASEGT. CDR3 nucleotides: TGTGCCAGCAGTGGTAGGAGGGGGCTCCAAGAGACCCAGTACTTC. This sequence encodes CASSGRRGLQETQYF.

The V and J genes are TRBV6-1 and TRBJ2-5, with D possibly TRBD2 on 6 matching bases. Trimming took 3 bases from V and 3 from J, leaving 14 bases between them. Germline CDR1 reads MNHNS; CDR2 reads SASEGT. This CDR3 is 15 amino acids long. CDR3: CASSDLGLSKETQYF. CDR3 DNA sequence: TGTGCCAGCAGTGATTTAGGACTATCAAAAGAGACCCAGTACTTC.

The chain combines TRBV4-1 with TRBJ2-3; a possible D gene is TRBD2 (7 bases). Per the germline V gene, CDR1 is MGHRA and CDR2 is YSYEKL. Trimming shortened V by 0 bases and J by 2 bases, and 21 bases separated the two germline ends. This CDR3 is 19 amino acids long. CDR3 residues: CASSQEGAFGGRVTDTQYF. Here the CDR3 DNA reads TGCGCCAGCAGCCAAGAGGGGGCATTTGGGGGGAGGGTCACAGATACGCAGTATTTT.

The rearrangement links TRBV28 to TRBJ2-3; 12 bases are a match to TRBD1. The CDR3 sequence is 14 residues long. Germline trimming cut 7 bases from V and 8 bases from J; bases unmatched to any gene: 7. Germline CDR1 reads MDHEN; CDR2 reads SYDVKM. CDR3 bases: TGTGCCAGCATGAGGGACAGGGGGCCCGGTACGCAGTATTTT. Translating gives CASMRDRGPGTQYF.

This chain uses TRBV5-4 with TRBJ2-1, with TRBD2 identical over 7 bases. Germline assignment: CDR1 SGHNT and CDR2 YYREEE (reference sequence). The CDR3 sequence is 16 residues long. The V gene end was trimmed by 3 bases and the J gene end by 5 bases; junction bases not matched to a gene: 11. The CDR3 spells CASSWEGGSMDNEQFF. CDR3 DNA: TGTGCCAGCAGCTGGGAGGGAGGGAGCATGGACAATGAGCAGTTCTTC.

The chain joins TRBV30 to TRBJ1-3, with 8 bases lining up with TRBD1. Trimming at V came to 4 bases and at J to 5 bases, leaving 4 bases not matched to a gene. This CDR3 spans 13 amino acids. Looked up from germline, CDR1 is GTSNPN and CDR2 is SVGIG (reference sequence). CDR3 residues: CAWTTGGRNTIYF. Here the CDR3 DNA reads TGTGCCTGGACCACAGGGGGACGAAACACCATATATTTT.

This clone occurred once. The rearrangement links TRBV5-8 to TRBJ2-7; possible D gene TRBD1, 5 bases. The length of the CDR3 is 15 residues. The germline CDR1 and CDR2 sequences are SGHTS and YDEGEE. Trimming removed 0 bases at V and 2 bases at J, with 12 bases between. The CDR3 here is CASSLAGPPTYEQYF. The CDR3 DNA sequence: TGTGCCAGCAGCTTGGCAGGGCCACCTACCTACGAGCAGTACTTC.

The chain recombines TRBV2 with TRBJ2-4; D gene uncertain. The CDR3 consists of 14 residues. CDR1 SNHLY and CDR2 FYNNEI come from the germline V gene. Trimming cost V 4 bases and J 3 bases, with 10 bases left between them. The DNA of the CDR3 is TGTGCCAGCAGTGTAGTCGAGAGCAAAAACATTCAGTACTTC. This codes for CASSVVESKNIQYF.

A single count supports this clone. This rearrangement joins TRBV28 to TRBJ2-7; 8 bases align to TRBD2. Unmatched junction bases numbered 9, after V lost 5 bases and J lost 3 bases. Germline CDR1 reads MDHEN; CDR2 reads SYDVKM. There are 15 residues in the CDR3. CDR3 protein: CASSPPGSGSYEQYF. The DNA for the CDR3 is TGTGCCAGCAGTCCTCCGGGGAGCGGGAGCTACGAGCAGTACTTC.

The chain combines TRBV7-9 with TRBJ2-3, with D possibly being TRBD2 (5 bases). The germline V gene encodes CDR1 SEHNR and CDR2 FQNEAQ (reference sequence). Trimming pared 0 bases from V and 2 bases from J, leaving 15 bases between. CDR3 length: 17 residues. The CDR3 here is CASSLATASRHTDTQYF. Here the CDR3 DNA reads TGTGCCAGCAGCTTAGCGACCGCTAGCAGACACACAGATACGCAGTATTTT. Based on the CDR3 plus reference TRBV7-9 and TRBJ2-3, the full variable domain is DTGVSQNPRHKITKRGQNVTFRCDPISEHNRLYWYRQTLGQGPEFLTYFQNEAQLEKSRLLSDRFSAERPKGSFSTLEIQRTEQGDSAMYLCASSLATASRHTDTQYFGPGTRLTVL.